The 20 T cell receptor beta chains given below trace back to one sample, sequenced in a study of blood T cell repertoires in COVID-19. Generated by immunoSEQ multiplex PCR, the TCRdb table keeps only in-frame clones and is missing some. The profile shows some 150,000 clones, about 86% of them singletons. Sequencing used peripheral blood. These receptors were collected from a human donor with acute or convalescent COVID-19. The donor label of this sample is uncertain.

V and J are TRBV30 and TRBJ2-5; 9 positions agree with TRBD2. The trim removed 4 bases at V and 5 bases at J, leaving 8 bases unmatched. Germline assignment: CDR1 GTSNPN and CDR2 SVGIG (reference sequence). This CDR3 region has 14 residues. The CDR3 DNA reads as TGTGCCTGGAACTCCGGGACTAGCACGGAGACCCAGTACTTC. Translated, it gives CAWNSGTSTETQYF.

This chain joins TRBV21-1 and TRBJ2-3; TRBD1 is the table's D call and was not checked against the DNA. TRBV21-1 is marked as a pseudogene. The CDR3 loop spans 21 amino acids. The CDR3 sequence is CASSKWADYPGQGSLRGTQYF. For the CDR3, the DNA is TGTGCCAGCAGCAAATGGGCAGATTATCCGGGACAGGGTTCCCTCCGAGGTACGCAGTATTTT.

This clone occurred once. The CDR3, as DNA: TGTGCCAGTAGTAGAAGTCGGGACTCGCCCTTTCCCGAGACCCAGTACTTC. Its translation is CASSRSRDSPFPETQYF. The chain recombines TRBV19 with TRBJ2-5, with D maybe TRBD2 (6 bases). Germline assignment: CDR1 LNHDA and CDR2 SQIVND (reference sequence). The ends were cut back, 4 bases at V and 5 bases at J, with 23 bases in the middle. The length of the CDR3 is 17 residues.

The V gene is TRBV3-1 (or the pseudogene TRBV3-2), the J gene TRBJ2-1; tentatively, D is TRBD2 (5 bases). V shed 0 bases and J shed 4 bases, with 10 bases lying between them. The CDR3 covers 15 residues. Germline V gene sequence: CDR1 LGHDT, CDR2 YNNKEL (reference sequence). The CDR3 nucleotides are TGTGCCAGCAGCCAAGACGCTAGCAGATACAATGAGCAGTTCTTC. Encoded protein: CASSQDASRYNEQFF.

The chain uses TRBV9 and TRBJ1-4; the match to TRBD1 covers 10 bases. The CDR3 extends over 14 amino acids. Germline CDR1 SGDLS, CDR2 YYNGEE. V was pared by 4 bases and J by 7 bases, with 4 bases of the junction left unmatched. The CDR3 bases are TGTGCCAGCAGCCGGACAGGGGGAGGTGAAAAACTGTTTTTT. Translated, it gives CASSRTGGGEKLFF.

V and J are TRBV10-2 and TRBJ1-2, with D unresolved. Trimming stripped 6 bases from V and 2 bases from J, with 13 bases between. This CDR3 contains 14 residues. Per the germline V gene, CDR1 is WSHSY and CDR2 is SAAADI. The CDR3 sequence is CASSPTGGNYGYTF. CDR3 DNA: TGCGCCAGCAGCCCGACCGGAGGGAACTATGGCTACACCTTC.

V is TRBV5-1 and J is TRBJ2-3; no reliable D call. The CDR3 has 15 residues. The germline V gene encodes CDR1 SGHRS and CDR2 YFSETQ. Trimming removed 0 bases at V and 1 base at J, with 9 bases between. CDR3 residues: CASSLASARTDTQYF. DNA for the CDR3: TGCGCCAGCAGCTTGGCCAGCGCTCGCACAGATACGCAGTATTTT.

The chain joins TRBV2 to TRBJ2-7; 8 nucleotides align to TRBD1. The V and J ends lost 7 bases and 5 bases, in that order; junction bases with no gene match: 16. This CDR3 has 16 amino acids. CDR1 is SNHLY and CDR2 is FYNNEI in the germline V gene. The CDR3 loop is CASNLLRQGARNEQYF. The CDR3 nucleotides read TGTGCCAGCAACCTTTTGAGGCAGGGGGCGCGAAACGAGCAGTACTTC.

This chain joins TRBV12-5 and TRBJ1-6; the match to TRBD1 covers 7 bases. The CDR3 is 15 residues long. Germline CDR1 LGHNT, CDR2 FRNRAP. The junction had 11 bases not matched to a gene; V was cut back by 7 bases and J by 8 bases. CDR3 in amino acids: CASATREGADSPLHF. The CDR3 DNA is TGTGCTAGTGCCACCCGGGAGGGGGCTGATTCACCCCTCCACTTT.

The chain combines TRBV5-1 with TRBJ1-4; TRBD1 matches at 9 bases. From germline, CDR1 is SGHRS and CDR2 YFSETQ. CDR3 length equals 14 residues. The V gene end was trimmed by 6 bases and the J gene end by 7 bases; junction bases not matched to a gene: 7. The CDR3 is CASTGGTGFEKLFF. CDR3 coding DNA: TGCGCCAGCACCGGCGGGACAGGGTTTGAAAAACTGTTTTTT.

The V gene is TRBV6-5, the J gene TRBJ2-7; 8 nucleotides agree with TRBD1. Germline V gene sequence: CDR1 MNHEY, CDR2 SVGAGI. The CDR3 runs 14 residues. V gave up 5 bases and J gave up 6 bases; unmatched junction bases: 9. The CDR3 spells CASSKTGEVVEQYF. The CDR3, as DNA: TGTGCCAGCAGTAAGACAGGGGAAGTGGTCGAGCAGTACTTC.

The chain has TRBV7-9 and TRBJ1-2; tentatively, D is TRBD1 (5 bases). Germline V gene sequence: CDR1 SEHNR, CDR2 FQNEAQ (reference sequence). This CDR3 has 14 residues. The V and J ends lost 5 bases and 5 bases respectively, with 15 bases between them. The chain's CDR3 is CASSHQGKKYGYTF. The CDR3 DNA sequence: TGTGCCAGCAGCCATCAGGGAAAAAAGTATGGCTACACCTTC.

The CDR3 here is CATIPGVSGNTIYF. CDR3 nucleotide sequence: TGTGCCACCATACCGGGGGTCTCTGGAAACACCATATATTTT. The genes are TRBV19 and TRBJ1-3, with D maybe TRBD1 (5 bases). Between the trimmed V and J ends, which lost 10 bases and 0 bases, there was a span of 13 bases. The CDR3 length is 14 residues. The V gene's germline CDR1 is LNHDA and CDR2 SQIVND (reference sequence).

The chain combines TRBV18 with TRBJ1-1; 8 positions match TRBD1. Germline lookup yields CDR1 KGHSH and CDR2 LQKENI. The CDR3 has 16 residues. V lost 4 bases and J lost 2; bases outside the gene matches: 9. The CDR3 DNA is TGTGCCAGCTCACTTTCCCCGGGACAGGATAACACTGAAGCTTTCTTT. Translating gives CASSLSPGQDNTEAFF.

The table lists this clone with a few counts. The V and J genes are TRBV19 and TRBJ2-5; the D gene is possibly TRBD1 (6 bases). The CDR3 contains 14 residues. Germline CDR1 and CDR2: LNHDA and SQIVND (reference sequence). V lost 11 bases and J 4 bases, leaving 20 bases between the germline ends. CDR3 region: CAAGQQGFSETQYF. As DNA, the CDR3 is TGTGCCGCCGGCCAACAGGGTTTTTCAGAGACCCAGTACTTC.

As regards this clone: Other DNA sequences in this sample translate to the same CDR3. The V and J genes are TRBV5-6 and TRBJ1-1; TRBD1 might be the D (6 bases). CDR1 is SGHDT, CDR2 YYEEEE, per germline. CDR3 size: 14 residues. V shed 3 bases and J shed 5 bases, with 14 bases lying between them. The CDR3 spells CASSSPRGRTEAFF. In DNA, the CDR3 is TGTGCCAGCAGCTCCCCCAGGGGCCGGACTGAAGCTTTCTTT.

This clone was found once. The J gene is TRBJ2-7, the V gene TRBV28; 7 nucleotides line up with TRBD2. The CDR3 is made up of 16 amino acids. Germline CDR1 reads MDHEN; CDR2 reads SYDVKM. Germline trimming cut 2 bases from V and 1 base from J; bases unmatched to any gene: 8. CDR3 DNA: TGTGCCAGCAGTTTAGCTGAGGCTAGCGGATCCTACGAGCAGTACTTC. This translates into CASSLAEASGSYEQYF.

The chain recombines TRBV2 with TRBJ1-5, with D perhaps TRBD1 (5 bases). The CDR3 runs 13 residues. Germline assignment: CDR1 SNHLY and CDR2 FYNNEI. V shed 6 bases and J shed 6 bases, with 12 bases lying between them. CDR3 in DNA: TGTGCCAGCAGCCCGGAGGGGATTCAGCCCCAGCATTTT. As protein: CASSPEGIQPQHF.

The J gene is TRBJ2-1, the V gene TRBV3-1 (or the pseudogene TRBV3-2); TRBD1 agrees at 8 bases. The J segment lost 6 bases and the V segment lost 9 bases, leaving 7 bases of the junction unmatched. The germline V gene encodes CDR1 LGHDT and CDR2 YNNKEL (reference sequence). The CDR3 extends over 13 amino acids. CDR3 loop: CASNQGAVNEQFF. The CDR3 DNA follows: TGTGCCAGTAACCAGGGGGCTGTCAATGAGCAGTTCTTC.

The chain has TRBV9 and TRBJ1-3; the D gene is possibly TRBD1 (5 bases). Germline V gives CDR1 SGDLS, CDR2 YYNGEE. V was cut by 4 bases and J by 0 bases, with 11 bases left in between. The CDR3 is 15 residues long. CDR3 sequence (DNA): TGTGCCAGCAGCTCCCAGGGTCCCTCTGGAAACACCATATATTTT. It translates to CASSSQGPSGNTIYF.